These T cell receptor beta chains were read from a single sample in a study of T cells in Graves' hyperthyroidism and ophthalmopathy. Using its own MiXCR run on the multiplex PCR reads, TCRdb lists one record per CDR3 protein. The sample carries some 320,000 distinct CDR3 sequences, roughly an eighth recorded once. The sample comprised blood. All receptors come from a woman between 40 and 55 years old with Graves' ophthalmopathy. The CDR3 runs from the conserved cysteine through the conserved F or W. Fields, in order: D gene, CDR3 length, V gene, clone size, J gene, CDR3 protein, CDR3 DNA. The D gene is left open where the match is weak. Size tells how often a clone was seen (once, few, many) or the class of an expanded clone, and some rows leave it out.

d_gene: TRBD2; len: 15; v_gene: TRBV20-1; abundance: .; j_gene: TRBJ2-2; CDR3aa: CSASDSGKNTGELFF; CDR3nt: TGCAGTGCCAGTGACAGCGGGAAGAACACCGGGGAGCTGTTTTTT
d_gene: TRBD2; len: 15; v_gene: TRBV20-1; abundance: few; j_gene: TRBJ2-1; CDR3aa: CSARAPSGRASEQFF; CDR3nt: TGCAGTGCTAGGGCACCTAGCGGGAGGGCCAGTGAGCAGTTCTTC
d_gene: TRBD1; len: 14; v_gene: TRBV12-3/TRBV12-4; abundance: few; j_gene: TRBJ1-2; CDR3aa: CASSQTTGGGGYTF; CDR3nt: TGTGCCAGCAGTCAAACAACAGGGGGGGGGGGCTACACCTTC
d_gene: TRBD1; len: 15; v_gene: TRBV28; abundance: many; j_gene: TRBJ1-5; CDR3aa: CASRSGTGLIQPQHF; CDR3nt: TGTGCCAGCAGGTCCGGGACAGGGCTGATTCAGCCCCAGCATTTT
d_gene: .; len: 13; v_gene: TRBV12-3/TRBV12-4; abundance: .; j_gene: TRBJ2-6; CDR3aa: CACKGSGANVLTF; CDR3nt: TGTGCCTGCAAGGGCTCTGGGGCCAACGTCCTGACTTTC
d_gene: .; len: 13; v_gene: TRBV2; abundance: many; j_gene: TRBJ2-2; CDR3aa: CASSVRRAGELFF; CDR3nt: TGTGCCAGCAGTGTAAGGCGGGCCGGGGAGCTGTTTTTT
d_gene: .; len: 16; v_gene: TRBV14; abundance: many; j_gene: TRBJ2-1; CDR3aa: CASSQVVVPGYNEQFF; CDR3nt: TGTGCCAGCAGCCAAGTTGTGGTCCCCGGATACAATGAGCAGTTCTTC
d_gene: .; len: 15; v_gene: TRBV5-6; abundance: .; j_gene: TRBJ2-7; CDR3aa: CASSLLGDEAYEQYF; CDR3nt: TGTGCCAGCAGCTTGTTGGGGGACGAAGCCTACGAGCAGTACTTC
d_gene: .; len: 14; v_gene: TRBV7-9; abundance: .; j_gene: TRBJ2-1; CDR3aa: CASSFWSSYNEQFF; CDR3nt: TGTGCCAGCAGCTTTTGGAGCTCCTACAATGAGCAGTTCTTC
d_gene: .; len: 14; v_gene: TRBV20-1; abundance: many; j_gene: TRBJ1-2; CDR3aa: CSARGSFSNYGYTF; CDR3nt: TGCAGTGCTCGAGGCAGTTTCTCTAACTATGGCTACACCTTC
d_gene: .; len: 14; v_gene: TRBV28; abundance: many; j_gene: TRBJ1-5; CDR3aa: CASSVGVDRQPQHF; CDR3nt: TGTGCCAGCAGTGTGGGGGTCGATAGGCAGCCCCAGCATTTT
d_gene: .; len: 13; v_gene: TRBV30; abundance: many; j_gene: TRBJ1-4; CDR3aa: CAWTDGPNEKLFF; CDR3nt: TGTGCCTGGACCGACGGGCCTAATGAAAAACTGTTTTTT
d_gene: .; len: 13; v_gene: TRBV7-9; abundance: .; j_gene: TRBJ2-4; CDR3aa: CASSRQSQNIQYF; CDR3nt: TGTGCCAGCAGCCGACAGAGCCAAAACATTCAGTACTTC
d_gene: .; len: 16; v_gene: TRBV27; abundance: .; j_gene: TRBJ1-1; CDR3aa: CASSLTPARMNTEAFF; CDR3nt: TGTGCCAGCAGTTTAACCCCGGCCCGGATGAACACTGAAGCTTTCTTT
d_gene: .; len: 18; v_gene: TRBV2; abundance: many; j_gene: TRBJ1-5; CDR3aa: CASSEVSGGWGSNQPQHF; CDR3nt: TGTGCCAGCAGTGAGGTCTCGGGGGGCTGGGGTAGCAATCAGCCCCAGCATTTT
d_gene: .; len: 13; v_gene: TRBV18; abundance: many; j_gene: TRBJ1-1; CDR3aa: CASSRRYDTEAFF; CDR3nt: TGTGCCAGCTCCCGTAGGTACGACACTGAAGCTTTCTTT
d_gene: .; len: 18; v_gene: TRBV5-1; abundance: .; j_gene: TRBJ2-5; CDR3aa: CASSGGVYGTDKDATQYF; CDR3nt: TGCGCCAGCTCCGGGGGAGTTTACGGGACAGATAAAGACGCGACCCAGTACTTC